These 25 T cell receptor beta chains originate from one sample sequenced in a study of T cell repertoires in cytomegalovirus infection. TCRdb analysed the reads with MiXCR anew, one entry per CDR3 protein. Altogether roughly 230,000 distinct CDR3 sequences are present, approximately 22% being singletons, with the ten largest covering roughly 18%. Sequenced: CD8+ T cells from PBMCs. Every receptor here comes from a human donor in good health (CMV status not recorded). Some clones in this sample may be carry-over from other donors' samples.

This chain joins TRBV20-1 and TRBJ1-2, with D possibly TRBD1 on 5 matching bases. Trimming pared 0 bases from V and 6 bases from J, leaving 20 bases between. There are 16 residues in the CDR3. Germline CDR1 and CDR2: DFQATT and SNEGSKA (reference sequence). CDR3 in amino acids: CSAREFLGTEGNGYTF. The CDR3 DNA is TGCAGTGCTAGAGAATTTCTCGGGACGGAGGGGAATGGCTACACCTTC.

This rearrangement joins TRBV12-3 or TRBV12-4 to TRBJ2-7; D unclear. The CDR3 consists of 15 residues. Trimming left V 2 bases short and J 7 bases short, with 18 bases between. CDR3 DNA sequence: TGTGCCAGCAGTTTATATAGTACAGCCGGCGCAGAGCAGTACTTC. It is translated as CASSLYSTAGAEQYF.

The chain links TRBV4-1 to TRBJ2-7; D not certain. This CDR3 contains 15 residues. Germline V gene data show CDR1 as MGHRA and CDR2 as YSYEKL. V lost 0 bases, J lost 5 bases, and 14 bases lay in between. CDR3 coding DNA: TGCGCCAGCAGCCAAGAGGGCCAGGCTTTGGACGAGCAGTACTTC. It is translated as CASSQEGQALDEQYF.

The genes are TRBV19 and TRBJ2-1; 14 bases map to TRBD2. This CDR3 has 17 amino acids. The germline V gene has CDR1 LNHDA and CDR2 SQIVND (reference sequence). Unmatched junction bases numbered 3, after V lost 1 base and J lost 4 bases. This chain's CDR3 is CASSIGTSGGLYNEQFF. DNA of the CDR3: TGTGCCAGTAGTATAGGGACTAGCGGGGGGCTTTACAATGAGCAGTTCTTC.

This clonotype has a count of ten or more. The V and J genes are TRBV7-9 and TRBJ2-5; TRBD2 matches 7 bases. V shed 4 bases, J shed 1 base, and the junction held 6 bases outside the gene matches. The CDR3 has 15 amino acids. CDR1 and CDR2 from the germline V gene are SEHNR and FQNEAQ (reference sequence). For the CDR3, the DNA is TGTGCCAGCAGCTCGGCTCCTAGCGGCCAAGAGACCCAGTACTTC. Protein sequence: CASSSAPSGQETQYF. Full variable domain (missing parts from reference TRBV7-9 and TRBJ2-5): DTGVSQNPRHKITKRGQNVTFRCDPISEHNRLYWYRQTLGQGPEFLTYFQNEAQLEKSRLLSDRFSAERPKGSFSTLEIQRTEQGDSAMYLCASSSAPSGQETQYFGPGTRLLVL.

The rearrangement uses TRBV7-4 and TRBJ1-1; a possible D gene is TRBD1 (6 bases). This CDR3 spans 13 amino acids. Trimming left V 5 bases short and J 6 bases short, with 13 bases between. The V gene's germline CDR1 is SGHVT and CDR2 SQSDAQ. CDR3 residues: CASSTTGLAEAFF. The CDR3 bases are TGTGCCAGCAGCACAACAGGGTTGGCTGAAGCTTTCTTT.

This chain connects TRBV28 to TRBJ1-4; TRBD1 aligns across 12 bases. V shed 4 bases, J shed 3 bases, and the junction held 6 bases outside the gene matches. CDR3 size: 17 residues. From germline, CDR1 is MDHEN and CDR2 SYDVKM. The chain's CDR3 is CASSSPGQGAANEKLFF. CDR3 in DNA: TGTGCCAGCAGTTCCCCGGGACAGGGGGCCGCTAATGAAAAACTGTTTTTT.

This clonotype was counted many times. The chain links TRBV7-8 to TRBJ2-7; no firm D call. V dropped 3 bases and J dropped 3 bases, with 9 bases sitting between them. There are 13 residues in the CDR3. Germline V gene data show CDR1 as SGHVS and CDR2 as FQNEAQ. Written as DNA, the CDR3 is TGTGCCAGCAGCTTTTCACGGAACTACGAGCAGTACTTC. It codes for CASSFSRNYEQYF.

The CDR3 DNA is TGTGCCAGCTCCGCCGCGGGCACTAACTATGGCTACACCTTC. This codes for CASSAAGTNYGYTF. The rearrangement links TRBV2 to TRBJ1-2; D unresolved. The CDR3 length is 14 residues. V was pared by 8 bases and J by 0 bases, with 13 bases between. Germline assignment: CDR1 SNHLY and CDR2 FYNNEI.

There are many counts of this clonotype. The rearrangement uses TRBV28 and TRBJ2-3; TRBD2 aligns across 14 bases. The CDR3 consists of 22 residues. Germline CDR1 and CDR2: MDHEN and SYDVKM. Losses at the gene ends were 2 bases for V and 3 bases for J; bases not matched to a gene: 19. CDR3 nucleotides: TGTGCCAGCAGTTTAGGACTAGCGGGGGGCCTTGTAACCCTCGTGGCGACAGATACGCAGTATTTT. Its translation: CASSLGLAGGLVTLVATDTQYF. The variable domain in full, with the rest retrieved from reference TRBV28 and TRBJ2-3, is DVKVTQSSRYLVKRTGEKVFLECVQDMDHENMFWYRQDPGLGLRLIYFSYDVKMKEKGDIPEGYSVSREKKERFSLILESASTNQTSMYLCASSLGLAGGLVTLVATDTQYFGPGTRLTVL.

The rearrangement joins TRBV29-1 to TRBJ1-2; 10 bases are shared with TRBD1. CDR1 SQVTM and CDR2 ANQGSEA come from the germline V gene. With V trimmed by 6 bases and J by 3 bases, 10 bases remained unmatched. The CDR3 covers 15 residues. The CDR3 protein is CSVQGTGDFYYGYTF. In nucleotides, the CDR3 is TGCAGCGTCCAAGGGACAGGGGATTTTTACTATGGCTACACCTTC. Based on the CDR3 plus reference TRBV29-1 and TRBJ1-2, the full variable domain is SAVISQKPSRDICQRGTSLTIQCQVDSQVTMMFWYRQQPGQSLTLIATANQGSEATYESGFVIDKFPISRPNLTFSTLTVSNMSPEDSSIYLCSVQGTGDFYYGYTFGSGTRLTVV.

This clonotype was seen a handful of times. The chain has TRBV7-9 and TRBJ2-5; possible D gene TRBD1, 6 bases. The CDR3 length is 14 residues. Germline loops: CDR1 SEHNR, CDR2 FQNEAQ (reference sequence). Between the trimmed V and J ends, which lost 2 bases and 1 base, there was a span of 8 bases. The CDR3 sequence: CASSLSGAQETQYF. CDR3 DNA sequence: TGTGCCAGCAGCTTATCAGGGGCCCAAGAGACCCAGTACTTC.

The chain uses TRBV29-1 and TRBJ2-1, with TRBD2 matching over 16 bases. The CDR3 sequence is 18 residues long. V shed 2 bases, J shed 8 bases, and the junction held 12 bases outside the gene matches. Germline V gene lookup returns CDR1 SQVTM and CDR2 ANQGSEA. CDR3 bases: TGCAGCGTTGAAACAGGGACTAGCGGGGGGGCATCGTTCGATGAGCAGTTCTTC. Protein: CSVETGTSGGASFDEQFF.

The chain combines TRBV11-3 with TRBJ2-4; perhaps TRBD1 as D (6 bases). From germline, CDR1 is SGHNT and CDR2 YENEEA. The V end was cut by 4 bases, the J end by 5 bases, with 9 bases between. The CDR3 extends over 13 amino acids. For the CDR3, the DNA is TGTGCCAGCAGCTCCCGGACAGAAAACATTCAGTACTTC. Translating it yields CASSSRTENIQYF.

This clonotype was seen more than once but under ten times. CDR3 nucleotide sequence: TGTGCCAGCAGCTTAGCGCCGCTGAACACTGAAGCTTTCTTT. This translates into CASSLAPLNTEAFF. The chain has TRBV7-6 and TRBJ1-1; D is unclear. V lost 0 bases, J lost 0 bases, and 5 bases lay in between. Germline V gives CDR1 SGHVS, CDR2 FNYEAQ. CDR3 length equals 14 residues.

J is TRBJ2-7 and V is TRBV20-1, with 13 nucleotides matching TRBD2. V lost 4 bases to trimming and J lost 4 bases; unmatched junction nucleotides: 4. The length of the CDR3 is 14 residues. CDR1 and CDR2 from the germline V gene are DFQATT and SNEGSKA (reference sequence). The CDR3 DNA is TGCAGTGCTACGGGGGGACTAGCGGGGTACGAGCAGTACTTC. Translating it yields CSATGGLAGYEQYF.

The rearrangement links TRBV4-1 to TRBJ2-1, with D unresolved. V dropped 5 bases and J dropped 8 bases, with 7 bases sitting between them. Germline V gene sequence: CDR1 MGHRA, CDR2 YSYEKL. This CDR3 is 11 amino acids long. In DNA form, the CDR3 reads TGCGCCAGCAGCACCGAAGATGAGCAGTTCTTC. Its protein is CASSTEDEQFF.

This clonotype was seen a few times. The gene calls are TRBV7-8 and TRBJ2-5; no reliable D call. Germline V gene sequence: CDR1 SGHVS, CDR2 FQNEAQ. Trimming took off 0 bases at V and 5 bases at J, with 10 bases between the two ends. The length of the CDR3 is 14 residues. CDR3 region: CASSLAVSWETQYF. The CDR3 DNA follows: TGTGCCAGCAGCTTAGCCGTCAGTTGGGAGACCCAGTACTTC.

In its sample, this clonotype was seen many times. This chain joins TRBV7-9 and TRBJ2-2, with D perhaps TRBD1 or TRBD2 (5 bases each). The V end was cut by 5 bases, the J end by 1 base, with 11 bases between. Germline loops: CDR1 SEHNR, CDR2 FQNEAQ (reference sequence). CDR3 length equals 15 residues. The CDR3 loop is CASSPWDGNTGELFF. In nucleotides, the CDR3 is TGTGCCAGCAGCCCATGGGACGGGAACACCGGGGAGCTGTTTTTT.

The genes are TRBV29-1 and TRBJ1-1; D remains ambiguous. The V end was cut by 4 bases, the J end by 5 bases, with 8 bases between. Germline V CDR1 and CDR2: SQVTM, ANQGSEA. The CDR3 length is 11 residues. The CDR3 DNA sequence: TGCAGCGTTGGGGCAGCTACTGAAGCTTTCTTT. Protein product: CSVGAATEAFF.

This clonotype has only a few counts. This chain connects TRBV25-1 to TRBJ2-5, with 11 positions matching TRBD1. Germline V gene data show CDR1 as MGHDK and CDR2 as SYGVNS. V lost 6 bases, J lost 4 bases, and 7 bases stayed unmatched. The CDR3 loop spans 15 amino acids. The CDR3 DNA reads TGTGCCAGCAGCCCCGGGACAGGGGGACTAGAGACCCAGTACTTC. Its protein is CASSPGTGGLETQYF.

This sequence joins TRBV11-2 and TRBJ2-2; D not resolved. The germline V gene encodes CDR1 SGHAT and CDR2 FQNNGV. V lost 2 bases and J 4 bases, leaving 8 bases between the germline ends. The CDR3 totals 14 residues. For the CDR3, the DNA is TGTGCCAGCAGCTTAAGGCGAGGCACCGGGGAGCTGTTTTTT. Amino acid sequence: CASSLRRGTGELFF.

The chain employs TRBV27 and TRBJ1-5; D call uncertain. V was trimmed by 3 bases and J by 4 bases, leaving 7 bases between them. This CDR3 region has 13 residues. CDR1 MNHEY and CDR2 SMNVEV come from the germline V gene (reference sequence). The CDR3 here is CASSFMENQPQHF. The CDR3 nucleotides are TGTGCCAGCAGTTTTATGGAGAATCAGCCCCAGCATTTT.

V gene TRBV5-6 combines with J gene TRBJ2-3; 8 bases fit TRBD1. Per germline, CDR1 SGHDT and CDR2 YYEEEE. CDR3 length: 15 residues. V dropped 3 bases and J dropped 6; count of bases not matched to a gene: 9. CDR3 in amino acids: CASSSSGQGADTQYF. Written as DNA, the CDR3 is TGTGCCAGCAGCTCATCAGGGCAGGGGGCTGATACGCAGTATTTT.

The sample holds a few counts of this clonotype. CDR3 DNA: TGTGCCAGCAGCTTAGTTTTTGACACCGGGGAGCTGTTTTTT. Encoded protein: CASSLVFDTGELFF. The chain has TRBV7-6 and TRBJ2-2; no definite D call. Germline-derived CDR1 and CDR2 are SGHVS and FNYEAQ. V was shortened by 1 base and J by 3 bases, with 6 bases between the two germline ends. The CDR3 has 14 amino acids. Full variable domain (missing parts from reference TRBV7-6 and TRBJ2-2): GAGVSQSPRYKVTKRGQDVALRCDPISGHVSLYWYRQALGQGPEFLTYFNYEAQQDKSGLPNDRFSAERPEGSISTLTIQRTEQRDSAMYRCASSLVFDTGELFFGEGSRLTVL.